Following are 15 T cell receptor beta chains from one sample sequenced in a study of post-analysis software for immune sequencing data. Each TCR beta cDNA library carried unique molecular identifiers. TCRdb reprocessed the PCR reads via MiXCR and lists one record per CDR3 protein. Of about 620,000 distinct CDR3 sequences listed, around 47% are singletons. Points from the study as a whole: Comparison of patients with controls showed about 5 TRBV segments more frequent in patients, TRBV5-6, TRBV5-1 and TRBV20-1 among them.

No cognate antigen is known for these TCRs. Sequenced material: blood. The receptors were sampled from a girl between 10 and 17 years old with multiple sclerosis.

The chain links TRBV12-3 or TRBV12-4 to TRBJ2-1; D not certain. V lost 5 bases and J 9 bases, leaving 14 bases between the germline ends. The CDR3 contains 13 residues. The CDR3 coding sequence is TGTGCCAGCAGTCTCCAACGGCCGGGTGAGCAGTTCTTC. This encodes CASSLQRPGEQFF.

This clonotype was seen only a few times. The chain links TRBV6-2 or TRBV6-3 to TRBJ1-2; perhaps TRBD1 as D (6 bases). Germline-derived CDR1 and CDR2 are MNHEY and SVGEGT. V lost 8 bases and J lost 3, with 16 bases in between. The CDR3 covers 14 residues. CDR3 coding DNA: TGTGCCAGCGGGGAGGGGGGGCCGGACTATGGCTACACCTTC. Amino acid sequence: CASGEGGPDYGYTF.

The gene calls are TRBV5-1 and TRBJ1-2; the D gene is possibly TRBD1 (5 bases). The germline gives CDR1 SGHRS, CDR2 YFSETQ. The CDR3 length is 15 residues. V gave up 0 bases and J gave up 2 bases, with 11 bases separating them. In DNA, the CDR3 is TGCGCCAGCAGCTTGGACTCCGACAGAAACTATGGCTACACCTTC. As protein: CASSLDSDRNYGYTF.

This clonotype was found a few times. The chain couples TRBV6-1 to TRBJ2-5; tentatively, D is TRBD1 (6 bases). Germline CDR1 MNHNS, CDR2 SASEGT. V lost 1 base, J lost 0 bases, and 6 bases lay in between. The CDR3 contains 14 residues. The CDR3 region is CASSEDRDQETQYF. The CDR3 DNA is TGTGCCAGCAGTGAAGACAGGGACCAAGAGACCCAGTACTTC.

The chain uses TRBV6-6 and TRBJ2-3; D is uncertain. The germline V gene has CDR1 MNHNY and CDR2 SVGAGI (reference sequence). Trimming removed 7 bases from V and 6 bases from J, with 14 bases in between. The CDR3 totals 13 residues. In nucleotides, the CDR3 is TGTGCCAGCAAAGGGCCAGCCCAGGATACGCAGTATTTT. Its translation is CASKGPAQDTQYF.

V is TRBV4-2 and J is TRBJ1-2; D perhaps matches TRBD1 (5 bases). Trimming took 1 base from V and 2 from J, leaving 11 bases between them. From germline, CDR1 is LGHNA and CDR2 YNFKEQ. This CDR3 is 15 amino acids long. CDR3 nucleotides: TGTGCCAGCAGCCAAGTTGCAGGGATGAACTATGGCTACACCTTC. Encoded protein: CASSQVAGMNYGYTF.

This clonotype was detected a few times. The gene calls are TRBV7-2 and TRBJ2-1; D assignment may be TRBD1 or TRBD2 (5 bases each). The CDR3 has 16 amino acids. Looked up from germline, CDR1 is SGHTA and CDR2 is FQGNSA. Deletions cut 6 bases from V and 9 bases from J, with 24 bases between. Here the CDR3 DNA reads TGTGCCAGCAGACCTCCCGGGACCTCTAGCTCGGGTGAGCAGTTCTTC. Amino acids: CASRPPGTSSSGEQFF.

The V gene is TRBV7-8, the J gene TRBJ2-4; 7 bases map to TRBD1. J gave up 13 bases and V 5 bases, and 17 bases lay outside the gene matches. The CDR3 length is 15 residues. Germline lookup yields CDR1 SGHVS and CDR2 FQNEAQ. The CDR3 protein is CASSLGLTGILEQYF. The CDR3 nucleotides read TGTGCCAGCAGCCTAGGTTTGACAGGGATTTTGGAGCAGTACTTC. Complete variable domain (other parts from reference TRBV7-8 and TRBJ2-4): GAGVSQSPRYKVAKRGQDVALRCDPISGHVSLFWYQQALGQGPEFLTYFQNEAQLDKSGLPSDRFFAERPEGSVSTLKIQRTQQEDSAVYLCASSLGLTGILEQYFGAGTRLSVL.

The chain couples TRBV5-1 to TRBJ1-2, with D perhaps matching TRBD1 (6 bases). CDR1 is SGHRS and CDR2 is YFSETQ in the germline V gene. There are 15 residues in the CDR3. Trimming cost V 4 bases and J 3 bases, with 16 bases left between them. The DNA of the CDR3 is TGCGCCAGCAGCGATAACAGGGTTCGGGACTATGGCTACACCTTC. Translating it yields CASSDNRVRDYGYTF.

This clonotype was counted a few times. The chain links TRBV6-5 to TRBJ2-1; a possible D gene is TRBD2 (6 bases). This CDR3 has 15 residues. V lost 5 bases and J lost 1, with 12 bases in between. Germline V gene lookup returns CDR1 MNHEY and CDR2 SVGAGI. The DNA of the CDR3 is TGTGCCAGCAGTCTATCCGGGACTTCCTACAATGAGCAGTTCTTC. It translates to CASSLSGTSYNEQFF.

V gene TRBV10-3 combines with J gene TRBJ2-5; 7 nucleotides align to TRBD2. Germline assignment: CDR1 ENHRY and CDR2 SYGVKD. This CDR3 region has 15 residues. Trimming cost V 4 bases and J 1 base; bases outside gene matches: 6. The CDR3 nucleotides read TGTGCCATCAGTGGGGCCGGGAGGTCCCAAGAGACCCAGTACTTC. Protein product: CAISGAGRSQETQYF.

The DNA for the CDR3 is TGTGCCAGCAGTTTATCGGGCCCGGGAGAGACCCAGTACTTC. Translation gives CASSLSGPGETQYF. This rearrangement joins TRBV12-3 or TRBV12-4 to TRBJ2-5; D ambiguous. The CDR3 has 14 amino acids. The V end was cut by 2 bases, the J end by 4 bases, with 11 bases between.

Only one count was recorded for this clonotype. The chain uses TRBV6-1 and TRBJ2-1, with 8 positions matching TRBD2. After removal of 1 base from V and 6 bases from J, the junction contained 5 bases not matched to a gene. CDR1 and CDR2 (germline): MNHNS, SASEGT. This CDR3 spans 15 amino acids. The CDR3 is CASSEGSGSFNEQFF. CDR3 nucleotide sequence: TGTGCCAGCAGTGAAGGGAGCGGGAGCTTCAATGAGCAGTTCTTC.

Points on this clonotype: At one boundary the junction diverges from the germline segment, which might be a read error. The rearrangement joins TRBV15 to TRBJ1-2; D is ambiguous. This CDR3 comprises 14 residues. CDR1 and CDR2 from the germline V gene are LNHNV and YYDKDF (reference sequence). As DNA, the CDR3 is TGTGCCACCAGCAGAGAGGCAGCTAACTGTGGCTACACCTTC. It yields the protein CATSREAANCGYTF.

The chain carries TRBV7-2 and TRBJ1-6, with TRBD1 matching over 7 bases. The germline CDR1 and CDR2 sequences are SGHTA and FQGNSA. V lost 1 base to trimming and J lost 10 bases; unmatched junction nucleotides: 7. The CDR3 is 15 amino acids. The CDR3 region has the DNA TGTGCCAGCAGCTTAGAGGGCAGGGGGGGATCACCCCTCCACTTT. This codes for CASSLEGRGGSPLHF.